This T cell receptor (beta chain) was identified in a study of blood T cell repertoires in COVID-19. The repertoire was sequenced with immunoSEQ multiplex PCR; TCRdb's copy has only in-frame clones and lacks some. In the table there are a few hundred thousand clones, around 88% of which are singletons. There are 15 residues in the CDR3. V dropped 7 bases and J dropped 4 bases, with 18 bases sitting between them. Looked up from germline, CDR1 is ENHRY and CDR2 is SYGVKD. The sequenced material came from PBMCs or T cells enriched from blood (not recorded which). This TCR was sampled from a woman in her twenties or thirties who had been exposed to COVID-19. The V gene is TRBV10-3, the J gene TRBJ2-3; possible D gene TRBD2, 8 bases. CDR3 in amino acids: CAIKGARGDPDTQYF. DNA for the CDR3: TGTGCCATCAAGGGGGCGCGGGGGGATCCAGATACGCAGTATTTT.